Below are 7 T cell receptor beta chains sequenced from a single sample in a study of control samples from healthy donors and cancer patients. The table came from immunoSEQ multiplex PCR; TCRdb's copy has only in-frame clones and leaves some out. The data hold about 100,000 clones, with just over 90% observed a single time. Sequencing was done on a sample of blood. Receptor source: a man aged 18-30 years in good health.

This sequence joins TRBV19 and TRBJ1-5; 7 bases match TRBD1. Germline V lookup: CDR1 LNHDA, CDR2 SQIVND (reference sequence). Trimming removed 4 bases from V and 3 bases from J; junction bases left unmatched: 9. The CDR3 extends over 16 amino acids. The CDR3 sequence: CASSSNRGSNNQPQHF. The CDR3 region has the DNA TGTGCCAGTAGTAGCAACAGGGGCTCTAACAATCAGCCCCAGCATTTT.

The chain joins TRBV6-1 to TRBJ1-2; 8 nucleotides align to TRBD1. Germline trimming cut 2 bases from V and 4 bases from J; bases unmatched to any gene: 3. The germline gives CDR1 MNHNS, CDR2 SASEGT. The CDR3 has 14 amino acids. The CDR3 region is CASSEITGGYGYTF. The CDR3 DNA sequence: TGTGCCAGCAGTGAAATAACAGGGGGCTATGGCTACACCTTC.

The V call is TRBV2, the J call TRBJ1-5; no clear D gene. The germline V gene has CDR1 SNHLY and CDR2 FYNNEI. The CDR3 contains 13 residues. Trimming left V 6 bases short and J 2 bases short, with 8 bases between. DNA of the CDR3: TGTGCCAGCAGGACCCTCGGCAATCAGCCCCAGCATTTT. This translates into CASRTLGNQPQHF.

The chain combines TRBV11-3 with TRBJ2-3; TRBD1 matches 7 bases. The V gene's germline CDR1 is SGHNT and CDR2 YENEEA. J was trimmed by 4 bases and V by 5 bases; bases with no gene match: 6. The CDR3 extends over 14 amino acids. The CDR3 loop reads CASSIHRGSDTQYF. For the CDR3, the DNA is TGTGCCAGCAGCATACACAGGGGTTCAGATACGCAGTATTTT.

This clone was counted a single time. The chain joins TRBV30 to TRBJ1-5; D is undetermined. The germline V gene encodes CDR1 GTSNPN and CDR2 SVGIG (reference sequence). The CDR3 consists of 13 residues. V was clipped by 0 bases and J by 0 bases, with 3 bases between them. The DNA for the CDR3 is TGTGCCTGGAGTGTTGGTAGCAATCAGCCCCAGCATTTT. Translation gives CAWSVGSNQPQHF.

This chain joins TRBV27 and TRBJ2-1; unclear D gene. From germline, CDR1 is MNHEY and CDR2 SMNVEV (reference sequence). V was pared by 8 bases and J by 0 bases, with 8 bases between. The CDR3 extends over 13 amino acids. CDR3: CASLGSSYNEQFF. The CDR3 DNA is TGTGCCAGCCTTGGAAGCTCCTACAATGAGCAGTTCTTC.

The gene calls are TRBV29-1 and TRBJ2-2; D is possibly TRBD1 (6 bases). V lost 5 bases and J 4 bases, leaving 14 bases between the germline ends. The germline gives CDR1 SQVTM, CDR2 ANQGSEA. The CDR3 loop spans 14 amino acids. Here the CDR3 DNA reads TGCAGCGTTAGTACAGGGACGGGCACCGGGGAGCTGTTTTTT. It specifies CSVSTGTGTGELFF.